A single sample is the source of the 18 T cell receptor beta chains below, sequenced in a study of OX40 agonist ivuxolimab in advanced cancers. Sequencing used immunoSEQ multiplex PCR; TCRdb keeps in-frame clones, though not all of them. The table includes 100,000 or so clones, 91% detected once. The sequences come from CD4+ or CD8+ T cells sorted from blood, collected in a trial of the OX40 agonist ivuxolimab. The receptor source for this set is an adult with an advanced solid tumor such as melanoma, head and neck, liver or kidney cancer.

This sequence joins TRBV6-6 and TRBJ2-1; no reliable D call. The germline V and J ends were trimmed by 5 bases and 2 bases, with 13 bases remaining between them. Germline V CDR1 and CDR2: MNHNY, SVGAGI (reference sequence). The CDR3 has 15 amino acids. The CDR3 loop reads CASSRRRPTYNEQFF. The CDR3, as DNA: TGTGCCAGCAGTCGCCGCAGGCCTACCTACAATGAGCAGTTCTTC.

This clone showed up just once. V and J are TRBV19 and TRBJ2-7; 10 nucleotides match TRBD1. This CDR3 comprises 15 residues. Per the germline V gene, CDR1 is LNHDA and CDR2 is SQIVND (reference sequence). V lost 2 bases, J lost 2 bases, and 3 bases stayed unmatched. The CDR3 is CASSIMGQGTYEQYF. Here the CDR3 DNA reads TGTGCCAGTAGTATAATGGGACAGGGGACCTACGAGCAGTACTTC.

The chain employs TRBV5-1 and TRBJ2-3; no clear D gene. The CDR3 has 14 amino acids. V was trimmed by 4 bases and J by 2 bases, leaving 11 bases between them. The germline CDR1 and CDR2 sequences are SGHRS and YFSETQ. The CDR3 DNA reads TGCGCCAGCAGCCCGGTTGACTCCACAGATACGCAGTATTTT. Its protein product is CASSPVDSTDTQYF.

This rearrangement joins TRBV28 to TRBJ1-2; possible D gene TRBD1, 5 bases. Trimming cost V 2 bases and J 8 bases, with 15 bases left between them. Germline loops: CDR1 MDHEN, CDR2 SYDVKM. The CDR3 loop spans 14 amino acids. The CDR3 DNA sequence: TGTGCCAGCAGTTTAAGCTTACAGGCCAAAGGCTACACCTTC. Encoded protein: CASSLSLQAKGYTF.

This clone was seen only once. V and J are TRBV19 and TRBJ2-1; 7 bases align to TRBD2. Germline V gene lookup returns CDR1 LNHDA and CDR2 SQIVND (reference sequence). The CDR3 extends over 16 amino acids. The V gene end was trimmed by 6 bases and the J gene end by 6 bases; junction bases not matched to a gene: 14. For the CDR3, the DNA is TGTGCCAGTAGCGCGGAGCGGGACGGGGGAGGCAATGAGCAGTTCTTC. It codes for CASSAERDGGGNEQFF.

The V gene is TRBV6-1, the J gene TRBJ1-1; D is ambiguous. CDR3 length: 13 residues. V was shortened by 5 bases and J by 3 bases, with 10 bases between the two germline ends. Germline-derived CDR1 and CDR2 are MNHNS and SASEGT. In DNA, the CDR3 is TGTGCCAGCAGTAAGTTTCGGGACACTGAAGCTTTCTTT. It is translated as CASSKFRDTEAFF.

This chain links TRBV29-1 with TRBJ2-7; TRBD1 agrees at 8 bases. Trimming at V came to 6 bases and at J to 3 bases, leaving 1 base not matched to a gene. This CDR3 has 11 amino acids. Looked up from germline, CDR1 is SQVTM and CDR2 is ANQGSEA. The CDR3 protein is CSVGTGYEQYF. The CDR3, as DNA: TGCAGCGTCGGGACAGGCTACGAGCAGTACTTC.

The chain couples TRBV30 to TRBJ1-1; D gene ambiguous. Germline CDR1 is GTSNPN and CDR2 is SVGIG (reference sequence). Trimming left V 2 bases short and J 4 bases short, with 14 bases between. The CDR3 is 14 residues long. CDR3 nucleotide sequence: TGTGCCTGGAGTAAGTCTCAAGCGGGCACTGAAGCTTTCTTT. This sequence encodes CAWSKSQAGTEAFF.

The V and J genes are TRBV7-2 and TRBJ2-1; D is uncertain. The CDR3 has 13 amino acids. Germline values: CDR1 SGHTA, CDR2 FQGNSA. Between the trimmed V and J ends, which lost 6 bases and 10 bases, there was a span of 16 bases. The chain's CDR3 is CASSSPPPGEQFF. The CDR3 region has the DNA TGTGCCAGCAGTTCCCCCCCACCTGGGGAGCAGTTCTTC.

The rearrangement joins TRBV2 to TRBJ2-7, with D possibly matching TRBD1 (5 bases). The CDR3 is 14 residues long. Deletions cut 3 bases from V and 0 bases from J, with 9 bases between. Germline V lookup: CDR1 SNHLY, CDR2 FYNNEI. The DNA for the CDR3 is TGTGCCAGCAGTGAGCGGCAGGGCTCCTACGAGCAGTACTTC. It translates to CASSERQGSYEQYF.

The CDR3 protein is CASSLGAGGADEQYF. The CDR3 DNA reads as TGTGCCAGCAGCTTAGGGGCGGGAGGGGCAGACGAGCAGTACTTC. The chain couples TRBV11-3 to TRBJ2-7; TRBD2 matches 9 bases. The V gene end was trimmed by 1 base and the J gene end by 5 bases; junction bases not matched to a gene: 6. Germline values: CDR1 SGHNT, CDR2 YENEEA. CDR3 length: 15 amino acids. Filled out from reference TRBV11-3 and TRBJ2-7, the complete variable domain reads EAGVVQSPRYKIIEKKQPVAFWCNPISGHNTLYWYLQNLGQGPELLIRYENEEAVDDSQLPKDRFSAERLKGVDSTLKIQPAELGDSAVYLCASSLGAGGADEQYFGPGTRLTVT.

Concerning this clone: In the same sample, other DNA sequences code for this CDR3. The CDR3 is CASSLTSGSSYEQYF. The CDR3 DNA follows: TGTGCCAGCAGCTTGACTAGCGGTAGCTCCTACGAGCAGTACTTC. V gene TRBV7-2 combines with J gene TRBJ2-7; 9 bases are shared with TRBD2. The CDR3 is 15 amino acids. CDR1 and CDR2 (germline): SGHTA, FQGNSA. With V trimmed by 3 bases and J by 0 bases, 3 bases remained unmatched.

The rearrangement joins TRBV7-6 to TRBJ2-1; D unresolved. The CDR3 spans 11 residues. In germline, CDR1 is SGHVS, CDR2 FNYEAQ. V gave up 5 bases and J gave up 4 bases, with 3 bases separating them. CDR3 amino acids: CASSKYNEQFF. The CDR3 DNA reads as TGTGCCAGCAGCAAGTACAATGAGCAGTTCTTC.

The chain combines TRBV19 with TRBJ2-1; 12 nucleotides line up with TRBD2. With V trimmed by 8 bases and J by 8 bases, 16 bases remained unmatched. Germline CDR1 and CDR2: LNHDA and SQIVND (reference sequence). The CDR3 consists of 17 residues. The DNA of the CDR3 is TGTGCCAGTCAATGGACTAGCGGGACTTCCGCGGGCGATGAGCAGTTCTTC. Translating it yields CASQWTSGTSAGDEQFF.

The chain couples TRBV7-9 to TRBJ1-2; D is unclear. The length of the CDR3 is 14 residues. The V gene lost 5 bases and the J gene lost 3 bases, with 13 bases spanning the gap. The germline CDR1 and CDR2 sequences are SEHNR and FQNEAQ (reference sequence). This CDR3 is CASSPRSLDYGYTF. The CDR3 nucleotides are TGTGCCAGCAGCCCACGGTCCCTAGACTATGGCTACACCTTC.

V usage is TRBV11-3 and J usage is TRBJ2-3; 9 bases agree with TRBD2. This CDR3 contains 19 residues. J was trimmed by 5 bases and V by 1 base; bases with no gene match: 16. Germline V gene lookup returns CDR1 SGHNT and CDR2 YENEEA. For the CDR3, the DNA is TGTGCCAGCAGCTTAGCCCGACCAGGGGTAGCGGGAGATGTAGATACGCAGTATTTT. This encodes CASSLARPGVAGDVDTQYF.

The rearrangement uses TRBV6-1 and TRBJ2-3, with D possibly matching TRBD2 (5 bases). V was trimmed by 4 bases and J by 5 bases, leaving 13 bases between them. CDR1 is MNHNS and CDR2 is SASEGT in the germline V gene. This CDR3 spans 14 amino acids. For the CDR3, the DNA is TGTGCCAGCAGTGTGGACGGGAATCAAGATACGCAGTATTTT. Translation: CASSVDGNQDTQYF.

In its sample, this clone was seen a few times. This chain links TRBV19 with TRBJ1-1, with D possibly matching TRBD1 (5 bases). This CDR3 has 13 residues. The germline V gene encodes CDR1 LNHDA and CDR2 SQIVND (reference sequence). The ends were cut back, 7 bases at V and 8 bases at J, with 17 bases in the middle. The CDR3 spells CASIARDGDEAFF. Written as DNA, the CDR3 is TGTGCCAGTATCGCCAGGGATGGGGACGAAGCTTTCTTT.